This T cell receptor (beta chain) was identified in a study of T cell repertoires in cytomegalovirus infection. Across the study: Public TCR beta signatures were indicative of both CMV infection and a matching HLA type. The study's findings and limits: Summed public TCR beta family frequency identified CMV carriers bearing the relevant HLA. Ex vivo responses were dominated by HLA-C-restricted CMV-specific TCR beta clonotypes.

This clonotype was seen a few times. The antigen remains undetermined. TCRdb called the reads again in MiXCR, with one record for every CDR3 protein. The sample lists approximately 500,000 distinct CDR3 sequences; over 9% were seen once. Trimming removed 3 bases at V and 9 bases at J, with 22 bases between. CDR1 and CDR2 (germline): SGHNT, YYREEE (reference sequence). This CDR3 spans 16 amino acids. The receptor was isolated from a human donor in good health (CMV status not recorded). Some clones in this sample may be carry-over from other donors' samples. Sequences were obtained from PBMCs. V gene TRBV5-4 combines with J gene TRBJ2-1, with D tentatively TRBD2 (7 bases). CDR3: CASSWGSGAGESEQFF. CDR3 in DNA: TGTGCCAGCAGCTGGGGGTCGGGGGCGGGAGAAAGTGAGCAGTTCTTC.